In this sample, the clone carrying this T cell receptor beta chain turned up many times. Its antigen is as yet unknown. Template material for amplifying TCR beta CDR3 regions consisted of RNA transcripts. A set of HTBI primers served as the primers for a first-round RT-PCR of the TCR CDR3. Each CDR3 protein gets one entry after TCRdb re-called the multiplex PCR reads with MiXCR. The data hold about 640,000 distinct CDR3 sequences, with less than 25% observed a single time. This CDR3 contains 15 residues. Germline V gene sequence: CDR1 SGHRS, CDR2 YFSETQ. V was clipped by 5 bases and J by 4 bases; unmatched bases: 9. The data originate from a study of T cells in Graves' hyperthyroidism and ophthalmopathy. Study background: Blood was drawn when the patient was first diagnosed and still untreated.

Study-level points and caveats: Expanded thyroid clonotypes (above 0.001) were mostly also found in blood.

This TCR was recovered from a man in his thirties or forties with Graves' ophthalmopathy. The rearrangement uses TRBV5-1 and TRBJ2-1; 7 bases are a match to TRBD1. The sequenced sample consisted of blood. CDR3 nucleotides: TGCGCCAGCAGAGGCTCTGGGACAGCGTACAATGAGCAGTTCTTC. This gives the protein CASRGSGTAYNEQFF.